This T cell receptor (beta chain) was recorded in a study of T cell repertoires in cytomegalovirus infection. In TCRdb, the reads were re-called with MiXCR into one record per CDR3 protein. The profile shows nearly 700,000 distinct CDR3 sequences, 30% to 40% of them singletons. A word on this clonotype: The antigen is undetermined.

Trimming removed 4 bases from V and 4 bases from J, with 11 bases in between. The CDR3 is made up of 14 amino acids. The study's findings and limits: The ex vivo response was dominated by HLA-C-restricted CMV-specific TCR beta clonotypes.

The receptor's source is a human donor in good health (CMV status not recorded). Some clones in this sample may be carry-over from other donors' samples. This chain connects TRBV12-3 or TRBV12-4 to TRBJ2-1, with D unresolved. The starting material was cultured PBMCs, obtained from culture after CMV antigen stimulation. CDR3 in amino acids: CASSWARGYNEQFF. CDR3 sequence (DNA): TGTGCCAGCAGTTGGGCTAGAGGTTACAATGAGCAGTTCTTC.